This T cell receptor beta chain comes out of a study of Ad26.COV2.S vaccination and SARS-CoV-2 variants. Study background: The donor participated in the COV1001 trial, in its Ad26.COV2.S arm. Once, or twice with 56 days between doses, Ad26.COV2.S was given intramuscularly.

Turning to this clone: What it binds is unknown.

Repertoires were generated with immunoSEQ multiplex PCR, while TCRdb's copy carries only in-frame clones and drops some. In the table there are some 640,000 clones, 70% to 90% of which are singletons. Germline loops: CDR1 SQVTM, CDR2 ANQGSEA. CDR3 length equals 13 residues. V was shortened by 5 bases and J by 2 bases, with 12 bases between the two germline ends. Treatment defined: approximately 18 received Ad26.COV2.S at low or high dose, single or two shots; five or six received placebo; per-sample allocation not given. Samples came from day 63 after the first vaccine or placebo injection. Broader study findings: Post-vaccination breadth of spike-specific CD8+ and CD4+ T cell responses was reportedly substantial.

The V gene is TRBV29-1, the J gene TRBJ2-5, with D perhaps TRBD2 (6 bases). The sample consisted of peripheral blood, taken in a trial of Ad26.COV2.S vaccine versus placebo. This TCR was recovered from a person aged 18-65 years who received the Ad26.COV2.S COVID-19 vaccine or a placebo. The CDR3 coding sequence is TGCAGCGTTATACGGCGGGATCAAGAGACCCAGTACTTC. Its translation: CSVIRRDQETQYF.